Shown below are 21 T cell receptor beta chains from a single sample sequenced in a study of T cell responses to AZD1222 COVID-19 vaccine. The repertoire was sequenced with immunoSEQ multiplex PCR; TCRdb's copy has only in-frame clones and lacks some. The sample lists under 200,000 clones, around nine tenths occurring once. Here the sequenced sample was peripheral blood, taken 28 days after the second dose of the MenACWY control vaccine. These receptors came from an adult who received the MenACWY meningococcal vaccine as a control.

The chain couples TRBV9 to TRBJ2-1; a weak D match, TRBD2 (6 bases). Trimming left V 1 base short and J 6 bases short, with 14 bases between. Germline CDR1 is SGDLS and CDR2 is YYNGEE. The CDR3 is 15 amino acids. DNA of the CDR3: TGTGCCAGCAGCGTACTAACGGGAGTACTCAATGAGCAGTTCTTC. Amino acids: CASSVLTGVLNEQFF.

The CDR3 DNA follows: TGTGCCTGGAGTGTAGGGAGGGCCAACGTCCTGACTTTC. This sequence encodes CAWSVGRANVLTF. The chain links TRBV30 to TRBJ2-6; D is unresolved. Germline V gives CDR1 GTSNPN, CDR2 SVGIG (reference sequence). The CDR3 spans 13 residues. Trimming stripped 0 bases from V and 5 bases from J, with 5 bases between. Full variable domain (remainder filled in from reference TRBV30 and TRBJ2-6): SQTIHQWPATLVQPVGSPLSLECTVEGTSNPNLYWYRQAAGRGLQLLFYSVGIGQISSEVPQNLSASRPQDRQFILSSKKLLLSDSGFYLCAWSVGRANVLTFGAGSRLTVL.

The rearrangement links TRBV6-5 to TRBJ1-2, with D hard to call. The CDR3 is 14 residues long. Germline CDR1 reads MNHEY; CDR2 reads SVGAGI. The V and J ends lost 6 bases and 7 bases respectively, with 18 bases between them. The CDR3 sequence: CASSATHARGGYTF. CDR3 nucleotides: TGTGCCAGCAGCGCCACCCATGCGCGCGGTGGCTACACCTTC.

The rearrangement uses TRBV24-1 and TRBJ1-2; a weak D match, TRBD1 (5 bases). Germline V gene data show CDR1 as KGHDR and CDR2 as SFDVKD. V was shortened by 4 bases and J by 4 bases, with 12 bases between the two germline ends. The CDR3 length is 14 residues. The CDR3 loop reads CATSDNSGIYGYTF. The CDR3 DNA reads TGTGCCACCAGTGACAACTCAGGGATCTATGGCTACACCTTC.

The rearrangement joins TRBV29-1 to TRBJ1-1; D remains ambiguous. Trimming shortened V by 6 bases and J by 7 bases, and 15 bases separated the two germline ends. The CDR3 runs to 12 residues. Germline CDR1 SQVTM, CDR2 ANQGSEA. The CDR3 nucleotides read TGCAGCGTGGTCGGAGGACCGATTGAAGCTTTCTTT. Encoded protein: CSVVGGPIEAFF.

This chain links TRBV9 with TRBJ1-2, with 9 bases matching TRBD1. The CDR3 runs 14 residues. V lost 3 bases to trimming and J lost 5 bases; unmatched junction nucleotides: 5. Germline CDR1 reads SGDLS; CDR2 reads YYNGEE. CDR3 in DNA: TGTGCCAGCAGCGCCCGGGACAGGGTTTATGGCTACACCTTC. It codes for CASSARDRVYGYTF.

This chain connects TRBV5-5 to TRBJ1-2, with TRBD1 matching over 9 bases. Germline V gene data show CDR1 as SGHKS and CDR2 as YYEKEE (reference sequence). The junction had 6 bases not matched to a gene; V was cut back by 6 bases and J by 3 bases. There are 14 residues in the CDR3. CDR3 coding DNA: TGTGCCAGCACCCGACAGGGGGGAGACTATGGCTACACCTTC. Translation gives CASTRQGGDYGYTF.

The chain couples TRBV28 to TRBJ2-2; a possible D gene is TRBD2 (7 bases). CDR3 length: 18 amino acids. The V gene lost 4 bases and the J gene lost 0 bases, with 18 bases spanning the gap. Germline V gene sequence: CDR1 MDHEN, CDR2 SYDVKM. The chain's CDR3 is CASSSPGGPETNTGELFF. In nucleotides, the CDR3 is TGTGCCAGCAGTTCTCCCGGGGGGCCCGAGACGAACACCGGGGAGCTGTTTTTT.

The rearrangement joins TRBV6-4 to TRBJ1-5; TRBD1 might be the D (5 bases). The CDR3 is made up of 13 amino acids. Germline assignment: CDR1 MRHNA and CDR2 SNTAGT. Trimming removed 3 bases at V and 4 bases at J, with 7 bases between. CDR3 amino acids: CASSEGVNQPQHF. The CDR3 coding sequence is TGTGCCAGCAGTGAGGGGGTAAATCAGCCCCAGCATTTT.

The J gene is TRBJ1-3, the V gene TRBV19; D not certain. In germline, CDR1 is LNHDA, CDR2 SQIVND (reference sequence). The CDR3 covers 14 residues. V was cut by 10 bases and J by 0 bases, with 13 bases left in between. CDR3 sequence: CATGGVSSGNTIYF. The CDR3 nucleotides are TGTGCCACCGGAGGCGTTTCCTCTGGAAACACCATATATTTT.

The chain joins TRBV5-4 to TRBJ2-3; 7 bases agree with TRBD1. The germline gives CDR1 SGHNT, CDR2 YYREEE (reference sequence). The ends lost 9 bases at V and 2 bases at J; junction bases unmatched: 15. The CDR3 covers 16 residues. CDR3 nucleotide sequence: TGTGCCACCTCATCAGGGGGATCCCTTAACACAGATACGCAGTATTTT. Translated: CATSSGGSLNTDTQYF.

The V call is TRBV4-2, the J call TRBJ1-1; D remains unclear. The CDR3 has 14 residues. The germline gives CDR1 LGHNA, CDR2 YNFKEQ. Deletions cut 1 base from V and 1 base from J, with 7 bases between. CDR3 in amino acids: CASSQVVGNTEAFF. CDR3 DNA: TGTGCCAGCAGCCAAGTCGTGGGGAACACTGAAGCTTTCTTT.

This chain uses TRBV7-2 with TRBJ2-7; 9 nucleotides align to TRBD1. V was clipped by 2 bases and J by 3 bases; unmatched bases: 8. Germline V lookup: CDR1 SGHTA, CDR2 FQGNSA. The CDR3 covers 16 residues. This chain's CDR3 is CASSLWVGQGHYEQYF. In DNA form, the CDR3 reads TGTGCCAGCAGCTTATGGGTTGGACAGGGGCACTACGAGCAGTACTTC.

This chain joins TRBV12-3 or TRBV12-4 and TRBJ2-5, with TRBD1 identical over 7 bases. The trim removed 5 bases at V and 4 bases at J, leaving 4 bases unmatched. This CDR3 has 13 amino acids. Here the CDR3 reads CASSPGTAETQYF. The CDR3 DNA reads TGTGCCAGCAGTCCCGGGACAGCAGAGACCCAGTACTTC.

The sample holds one count of this clone. The gene calls are TRBV11-2 and TRBJ2-4; D unresolved. Germline V gene data show CDR1 as SGHAT and CDR2 as FQNNGV. The CDR3 consists of 15 residues. V lost 4 bases to trimming and J lost 3 bases, with 13 bases between them. This CDR3 reads CASSSPTEGKNIQYF. The DNA for the CDR3 is TGTGCCAGCAGCTCCCCGACTGAAGGCAAAAACATTCAGTACTTC. Full variable domain (remainder filled in from reference TRBV11-2 and TRBJ2-4): EAGVAQSPRYKIIEKRQSVAFWCNPISGHATLYWYQQILGQGPKLLIQFQNNGVVDDSQLPKDRFSAERLKGVDSTLKIQPAKLEDSAVYLCASSSPTEGKNIQYFGAGTRLSVL.

Written as DNA, the CDR3 is TGTGCCAGCAGCTTGGGTACCTTATCAAGCTACACCTTC. Translation: CASSLGTLSSYTF. The chain couples TRBV5-6 to TRBJ1-2; D not certain. The CDR3 length is 13 residues. Trimming cost V 0 bases and J 9 bases, with 12 bases left between them. Germline V gives CDR1 SGHDT, CDR2 YYEEEE.

This chain links TRBV25-1 with TRBJ2-7; D is ambiguous. Trimming removed 1 base from V and 6 bases from J, with 10 bases in between. The germline V gene encodes CDR1 MGHDK and CDR2 SYGVNS. The CDR3 spans 13 residues. CDR3 DNA sequence: TGTGCCAGCAGTGAATTTAGGCTGGGCGAGCAGTACTTC. Protein product: CASSEFRLGEQYF.

V is TRBV4-2 and J is TRBJ2-2; 12 nucleotides line up with TRBD2. Looked up from germline, CDR1 is LGHNA and CDR2 is YNFKEQ. Unmatched junction bases numbered 5, after V lost 2 bases and J lost 4 bases. The CDR3 has 17 residues. The CDR3 sequence: CASSQPSGRAFTGELFF. The CDR3 DNA reads TGTGCCAGCAGCCAACCTAGCGGGAGGGCCTTCACCGGGGAGCTGTTTTTT.

This clone occurred once. The chain combines TRBV4-3 with TRBJ1-1; D is ambiguous. The CDR3 is 13 amino acids. Deletions cut 3 bases from V and 11 bases from J, with 16 bases between. Per germline, CDR1 LGHNA and CDR2 YSLEER. The CDR3 region is CASSQDLREFAFF. CDR3 nucleotides: TGCGCCAGCAGCCAGGATCTGAGGGAGTTCGCTTTCTTT.

This rearrangement joins TRBV7-8 to TRBJ1-2; 8 positions agree with TRBD1. V was clipped by 4 bases and J by 2 bases; unmatched bases: 18. CDR1 is SGHVS and CDR2 is FQNEAQ in the germline V gene. CDR3 size: 19 residues. In DNA form, the CDR3 reads TGTGCCAGCAGCTCGGAACCGGCGGGCATGTACAGGGGGAACTATGGCTACACCTTC. It codes for CASSSEPAGMYRGNYGYTF.

This clone was counted once. V gene TRBV30 combines with J gene TRBJ2-5, with D possibly matching TRBD2 (6 bases). The ends were cut back, 7 bases at V and 3 bases at J, with 9 bases in the middle. Germline CDR1 GTSNPN, CDR2 SVGIG (reference sequence). The CDR3 length is 11 residues. The CDR3 coding sequence is TGTGCCTCCTCGGGAGAAGAGACCCAGTACTTC. It is translated as CASSGEETQYF.